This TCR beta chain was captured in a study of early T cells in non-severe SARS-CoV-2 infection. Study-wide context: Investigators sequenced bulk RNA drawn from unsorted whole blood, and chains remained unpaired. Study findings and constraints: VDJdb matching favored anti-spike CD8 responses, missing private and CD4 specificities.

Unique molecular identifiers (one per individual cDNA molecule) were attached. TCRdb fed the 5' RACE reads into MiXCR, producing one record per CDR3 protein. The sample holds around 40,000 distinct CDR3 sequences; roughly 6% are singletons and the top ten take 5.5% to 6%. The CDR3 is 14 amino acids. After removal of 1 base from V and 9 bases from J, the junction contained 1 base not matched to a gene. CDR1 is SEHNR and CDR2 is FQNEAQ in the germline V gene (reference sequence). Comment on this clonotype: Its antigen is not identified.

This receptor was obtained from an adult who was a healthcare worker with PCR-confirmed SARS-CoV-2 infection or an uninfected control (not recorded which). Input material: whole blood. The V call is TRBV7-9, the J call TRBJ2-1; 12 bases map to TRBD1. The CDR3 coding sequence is TGTGCCAGCAGCTTAGAGGGACAGGGGGCTGAGCAGTTCTTC. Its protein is CASSLEGQGAEQFF.